Following are 2 T cell receptor beta chains from one sample sequenced in a study of blood T cell repertoires in COVID-19. Measured with immunoSEQ multiplex PCR; TCRdb has only the in-frame clones, and not every one. The data hold 270,000 or so clones, with 65% to 90% observed a single time. The sample taken for sequencing was peripheral blood. These receptor sequences come from a woman aged 60-75 years with active or convalescent COVID-19.

The chain has TRBV6-1 and TRBJ1-6, with D perhaps matching TRBD1 (6 bases). CDR3 length: 15 amino acids. V was clipped by 7 bases and J by 5 bases, with 15 bases between them. Germline values: CDR1 MNHNS, CDR2 SASEGT. CDR3 nucleotides: TGTGCCAGCACCGACCGGGGGGCGGATAATTCACCCCTCCACTTT. Encoded protein: CASTDRGADNSPLHF.

The chain joins TRBV18 to TRBJ2-7; TRBD1 is a possible D gene (5 bases). Germline V CDR1 and CDR2: KGHSH, LQKENI. CDR3 length equals 14 residues. Trimming took off 2 bases at V and 1 base at J, with 9 bases between the two ends. CDR3 protein: CASSPNRRSYEQYF. Here the CDR3 DNA reads TGTGCCAGCTCACCAAACAGGCGTTCCTACGAGCAGTACTTC.